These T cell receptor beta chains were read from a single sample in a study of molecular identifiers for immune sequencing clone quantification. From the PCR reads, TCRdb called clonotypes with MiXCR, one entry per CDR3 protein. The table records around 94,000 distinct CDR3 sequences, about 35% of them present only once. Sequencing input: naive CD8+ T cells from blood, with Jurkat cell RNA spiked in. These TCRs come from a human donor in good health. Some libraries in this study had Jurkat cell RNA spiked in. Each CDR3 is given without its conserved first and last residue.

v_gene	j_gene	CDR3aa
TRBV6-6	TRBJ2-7	ASREAYEQY
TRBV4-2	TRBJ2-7	ASSQEYLAESYEQY
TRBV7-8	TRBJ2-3	ASSAQGFLIYTQY
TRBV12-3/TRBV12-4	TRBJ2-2	ASSLAGSTGELF
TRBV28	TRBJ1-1	ASSYFRTITGAF
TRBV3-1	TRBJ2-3	ASSQGQGTDTQY
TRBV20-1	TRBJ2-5	SARTGGFPQETQY
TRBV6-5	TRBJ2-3	ASSYSGTADTQY
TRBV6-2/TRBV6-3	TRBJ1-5	ASSYWGQGGVQPQH
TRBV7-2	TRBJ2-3	ASSLIVRGLADTQY
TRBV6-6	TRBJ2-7	ASSSARPLI
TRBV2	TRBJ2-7	ASSEVSGRADEQY
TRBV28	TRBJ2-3	ASSLRGADTQY
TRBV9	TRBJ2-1	ASSVRGRDEQF
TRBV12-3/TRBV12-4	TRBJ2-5	ASSQTGSGETQY
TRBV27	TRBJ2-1	ASSLSLAPNEQF
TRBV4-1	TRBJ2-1	ASSQVPVPEQF
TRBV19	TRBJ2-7	ASSMLGQGLSSYEQY
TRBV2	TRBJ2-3	ASSAFGGLTDTQY
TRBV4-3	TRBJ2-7	ASSQDNRPLAYEQY
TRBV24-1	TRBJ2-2	ATSDLGTAAELF
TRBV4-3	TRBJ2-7	ASSLGGMGINEQY
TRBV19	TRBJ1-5	ASSPFWESNQPQH
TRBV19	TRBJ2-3	ATKRGADTQY